These T cell receptor beta chains were read from a single sample in a study of shared clonotypes between healthy human individuals. Assay used: immunoSEQ multiplex PCR; TCRdb lists only in-frame clones, some missing. The repertoire has 1.5 million to 2.5 million clones, approximately 94% of them found once; the top ten carry 1.2%. The sequenced sample was naive CD8+ T cells sorted from blood. These receptors were obtained from a man aged 18 to 29 in good health. The CDR3 runs from the conserved cysteine through the conserved F or W. The D gene is left open where the match is weak. The size entry is marked missing in some rows and otherwise reads once, few, many or a size class.

>TRBJ2-7|12|TRBV10-1|once|-
CASSETIYEQYF
TGCGCCAGCAGTGAGACCATTTACGAGCAGTACTTC
>TRBJ1-1|14|TRBV27|-|-
CASSLGPSGTEAFF
TGTGCCAGCAGTTTGGGCCCGTCGGGCACTGAAGCTTTCTTT
>TRBJ2-7|13|TRBV11-2|once|TRBD2
CASSLGGSYEQYF
TGTGCCAGCAGCTTAGGCGGGAGCTACGAGCAGTACTTC
>TRBJ2-1|14|TRBV5-6|-|-
CASSLGLANNEQFF
TGTGCCAGCAGCTTGGGGCTAGCGAACAATGAGCAGTTCTTC
>TRBJ1-3|15|TRBV29-1|-|-
CSVVGLGAAGNTIYF
TGCAGCGTTGTGGGGTTAGGGGCCGCTGGAAACACCATATATTTT
>TRBJ1-1|15|TRBV5-1|-|-
CASSFGLEPGTEAFF
TGCGCCAGCAGCTTTGGACTCGAACCGGGCACTGAAGCTTTCTTT
>TRBJ2-7|13|TRBV5-6|-|TRBD2
CASSLRTSREQYF
TGTGCCAGCAGCTTGAGGACTAGTCGCGAGCAGTACTTC
>TRBJ2-7|14|TRBV19|-|-
CASSIDGTYYEQYF
TGTGCCAGTAGTATAGATGGCACCTACTACGAGCAGTACTTC
>TRBJ2-7|14|TRBV19|-|-
CASSGSSGAYEQYF
TGTGCCAGTAGTGGGAGTTCCGGGGCCTACGAGCAGTACTTC
>TRBJ1-4|15|TRBV4-1|-|-
CASSQTDLRGEKLFF
TGCGCCAGCAGCCAGACTGACCTCCGAGGGGAAAAACTGTTTTTT
>TRBJ1-1|13|TRBV6-5|-|-
CASSYSNGVEAFF
TGTGCCAGCAGTTACTCGAATGGGGTCGAAGCTTTCTTT
>TRBJ1-5|15|TRBV19|-|-
CASSIFSGLNQPQHF
TGTGCCAGTAGTATATTCTCGGGGTTAAATCAGCCCCAGCATTTT
>TRBJ2-3|15|TRBV11-1|-|-
CASSLAQGGADTQYF
TGTGCCAGCAGCTTAGCTCAGGGGGGCGCAGATACGCAGTATTTT
>TRBJ2-5|14|TRBV7-2|-|-
CASSLRLDQETQYF
TGTGCCAGCAGCCTTAGACTAGACCAAGAGACCCAGTACTTC
>TRBJ2-2|14|TRBV27|-|TRBD2
CASTHRGGMGELFF
TGTGCCAGCACCCACCGGGGGGGGATGGGGGAGCTGTTTTTT
>TRBJ2-3|16|TRBV9|-|TRBD2
CASSVGGGEGTDTQYF
TGTGCCAGCAGCGTAGGCGGGGGAGAGGGGACAGATACGCAGTATTTT
>TRBJ1-4|16|TRBV6-1|-|-
CASSEAGEATNEKLFF
TGTGCCAGCAGTGAAGCCGGGGAGGCAACTAATGAAAAACTGTTTTTT
>TRBJ1-2|12|TRBV28|few|-
CASSGNHYGYTF
TGTGCCAGCAGTGGGAATCACTATGGCTACACCTTC
>TRBJ2-2|12|TRBV30|-|-
CAWSVDTGELFF
TGTGCCTGGAGTGTAGACACCGGGGAGCTGTTTTTT
>TRBJ1-1|17|TRBV28|-|-
CASSLRGSSLVNTEAFF
TGTGCCAGCAGTTTAAGAGGCAGCTCCTTGGTGAACACTGAAGCTTTCTTT
>TRBJ2-7|15|TRBV7-9|-|TRBD2
CASSARLAGAYEQYF
TGTGCCAGCAGCGCACGACTAGCGGGAGCCTACGAGCAGTACTTC
>TRBJ2-3|17|TRBV29-1|-|TRBD2
CSVEGLLAGGSTDTQYF
TGCAGCGTTGAAGGTTTACTAGCGGGAGGAAGCACAGATACGCAGTATTTT
>TRBJ2-7|14|TRBV5-6|-|-
CASSLGVKGYEQYF
TGTGCCAGCAGCTTAGGAGTTAAGGGGTACGAGCAGTACTTC
>TRBJ2-3|14|TRBV5-4|-|-
CASSRSAGPDTQYF
TGTGCCAGCAGCCGATCGGCGGGTCCAGATACGCAGTATTTT
>TRBJ2-2|12|TRBV7-9|few|-
CASSLSSGELFF
TGTGCCAGCAGCCTCTCTTCCGGGGAGCTGTTTTTT
>TRBJ1-2|14|TRBV25-1|-|-
CASSIGDWDYGYTF
TGTGCCAGCAGTATAGGGGATTGGGACTATGGCTACACCTTC
>TRBJ2-7|14|TRBV7-2|-|-
CASSFDWVGFEQYF
TGTGCCAGCAGCTTCGACTGGGTGGGTTTCGAGCAGTACTTC
>TRBJ2-2|16|TRBV6-1|-|TRBD1
CASSVFRGPDTGELFF
TGTGCCAGCAGTGTATTCAGGGGGCCGGACACCGGGGAGCTGTTTTTT
>TRBJ1-4|17|TRBV19|-|TRBD1
CASNTGTGGGIVEKLFF
TGTGCCAGTAACACCGGGACAGGGGGCGGAATAGTCGAAAAACTGTTTTTT
>TRBJ1-4|15|TRBV27|-|-
CASSFLGQVNEKLFF
TGTGCCAGCAGTTTTCTGGGGCAGGTTAATGAAAAACTGTTTTTT
>TRBJ2-7|11|TRBV7-9|-|-
CASSSRYEQYF
TGTGCCAGCAGCTCGAGGTACGAGCAGTACTTC
>TRBJ1-2|12|TRBV6-5|-|-
CASSPEGGGYTF
TGTGCCAGCAGTCCGGAGGGGGGTGGCTACACCTTC
>TRBJ2-7|15|TRBV15|-|-
CATSRGAGSSYEQYF
TGTGCCACCAGCAGAGGAGCAGGGAGTTCCTACGAGCAGTACTTC
>TRBJ2-3|15|TRBV13|-|-
CASSFSGGGADTQYF
TGTGCCAGCAGCTTTAGTGGGGGGGGCGCAGATACGCAGTATTTT
>TRBJ2-1|15|TRBV7-3|-|TRBD2
CASSLKRGSYNEQFF
TGTGCCAGCAGCTTAAAGCGGGGGAGTTACAATGAGCAGTTCTTC
>TRBJ1-2|15|TRBV28|-|-
CASSTFIGTNYGYTF
TGTGCCAGCAGTACGTTCATCGGGACTAACTATGGCTACACCTTC
>TRBJ2-1|18|TRBV11-3|-|TRBD2
CASSERLAGGPGGNEQFF
TGTGCCAGCAGCGAAAGATTAGCGGGAGGTCCAGGGGGGAATGAGCAGTTCTTC
>TRBJ1-4|14|TRBV2|-|-
CASSEVLSNENLFF
TGTGCCAGCAGTGAGGTGCTTTCTAATGAAAACCTGTTTTTT
>TRBJ1-1|12|TRBV11-2|-|-
CASSPTGTEAFF
TGTGCCAGCAGCCCCACCGGCACTGAAGCTTTCTTT
>TRBJ1-1|13|TRBV14|-|-
CASSQGGNTEAFF
TGTGCCAGCAGCCAAGGGGGGAACACTGAAGCTTTCTTT
>TRBJ1-5|15|TRBV27|-|TRBD1
CASRNRGRSNQPQHF
TGTGCCAGCCGCAATAGGGGGCGAAGCAATCAGCCCCAGCATTTT
>TRBJ2-1|15|TRBV7-9|-|TRBD2
CASSSLAGGEDEQFF
TGTGCCAGCAGTTCCCTAGCGGGGGGGGAGGATGAGCAGTTCTTC
>TRBJ2-7|16|TRBV6-5|-|-
CASSYSPGAPSYEQYF
TGTGCCAGCAGTTACTCTCCTGGAGCTCCTTCCTACGAGCAGTACTTC
>TRBJ2-7|14|TRBV11-2|-|-
CASSYGSGPYEQYF
TGTGCCAGCAGCTACGGGAGTGGTCCCTACGAGCAGTACTTC
>TRBJ2-7|14|TRBV2|-|TRBD1
CASRPGTGNNEQYF
TGTGCCAGCAGGCCCGGGACAGGGAACAACGAGCAGTACTTC
>TRBJ1-1|14|TRBV25-1|once|-
CASSEGGLGREAFF
TGTGCCAGCAGTGAGGGGGGTCTGGGTCGAGAAGCTTTCTTT